The 8 T cell receptor beta chains in this list originate from one sample, sequenced in a study of blood T cell repertoires in COVID-19. The table came from immunoSEQ multiplex PCR; TCRdb's copy has only in-frame clones and leaves some out. The sample shows 250,000 to 350,000 clones, about 85% of them seen only once. Input material: peripheral blood. The receptors stem from a woman aged 45-65 years who had recovered from COVID-19.

The chain has TRBV4-3 and TRBJ2-1; possible D gene TRBD2, 6 bases. The CDR3 is made up of 16 amino acids. Trimming left V 6 bases short and J 4 bases short, with 19 bases between. Germline CDR1 is LGHNA and CDR2 is YSLEER. CDR3: CASSPGGGGRYNEQFF. The CDR3, as DNA: TGCGCCAGCAGTCCCGGCGGAGGAGGGCGGTACAATGAGCAGTTCTTC.

The chain uses TRBV28 and TRBJ2-3; D remains unclear. Trimming removed 3 bases at V and 11 bases at J, with 15 bases between. The length of the CDR3 is 13 residues. The germline gives CDR1 MDHEN, CDR2 SYDVKM. CDR3 residues: CASSFISQAGQYF. The CDR3, as DNA: TGTGCCAGCAGTTTCATATCCCAGGCAGGGCAGTATTTT.

This clone was observed a single time. The chain carries TRBV28 and TRBJ1-3; unclear D gene. The CDR3 loop spans 15 amino acids. Germline assignment: CDR1 MDHEN and CDR2 SYDVKM. Between the trimmed V and J ends, which lost 3 bases and 0 bases, there was a span of 9 bases. The CDR3 region has the DNA TGTGCCAGCAGTTTTTATGGAGGCTCTGGAAACACCATATATTTT. Encoded protein: CASSFYGGSGNTIYF.

The J gene is TRBJ1-2, the V gene TRBV3-1 (or the pseudogene TRBV3-2); no reliable D call. The CDR3 is 13 amino acids. From germline, CDR1 is LGHDT and CDR2 YNNKEL (reference sequence). V lost 4 bases, J lost 4 bases, and 10 bases lay in between. CDR3 sequence (DNA): TGTGCCAGCAGCCTCGGAGGGTTCTATGGCTACACCTTC. It yields the protein CASSLGGFYGYTF.

This chain uses TRBV7-2 with TRBJ1-5; tentatively, D is TRBD1 (5 bases). Germline lookup yields CDR1 SGHTA and CDR2 FQGNSA. The V gene lost 6 bases and the J gene lost 3 bases, with 12 bases spanning the gap. The CDR3 runs to 14 residues. DNA of the CDR3: TGTGCCAGCAGTTCACGACAGAACAATCAGCCCCAGCATTTT. Its protein product is CASSSRQNNQPQHF.

Many counts were recorded for this clone. The V gene is TRBV4-2, the J gene TRBJ2-1; perhaps TRBD1 as D (6 bases). The V and J ends lost 1 base and 6 bases respectively, with 19 bases between them. Per germline, CDR1 LGHNA and CDR2 YNFKEQ. The CDR3 totals 17 residues. The CDR3 nucleotides are TGTGCCAGCAGCCAAGCAGGGCAGGGGACGAAGGGCAATGAGCAGTTCTTC. This gives the protein CASSQAGQGTKGNEQFF.

This chain joins TRBV4-3 and TRBJ1-2, with D hard to call. The CDR3 runs 15 residues. Deletions cut 4 bases from V and 5 bases from J, with 17 bases between. Looked up from germline, CDR1 is LGHNA and CDR2 is YSLEER. The CDR3 DNA is TGCGCCAGCAGCCCAGGCGGGTACTTGGGATATGGCTACACCTTC. Amino acids: CASSPGGYLGYGYTF.

The chain recombines TRBV6-6 with TRBJ2-7, with D perhaps TRBD1 (5 bases). The V end was cut by 8 bases, the J end by 4 bases, with 9 bases between. The CDR3 sequence is 11 residues long. CDR1 and CDR2 (germline): MNHNY, SVGAGI (reference sequence). CDR3 nucleotide sequence: TGTGCCAGCCAGGGCAATTACGAGCAGTACTTC. Protein sequence: CASQGNYEQYF.